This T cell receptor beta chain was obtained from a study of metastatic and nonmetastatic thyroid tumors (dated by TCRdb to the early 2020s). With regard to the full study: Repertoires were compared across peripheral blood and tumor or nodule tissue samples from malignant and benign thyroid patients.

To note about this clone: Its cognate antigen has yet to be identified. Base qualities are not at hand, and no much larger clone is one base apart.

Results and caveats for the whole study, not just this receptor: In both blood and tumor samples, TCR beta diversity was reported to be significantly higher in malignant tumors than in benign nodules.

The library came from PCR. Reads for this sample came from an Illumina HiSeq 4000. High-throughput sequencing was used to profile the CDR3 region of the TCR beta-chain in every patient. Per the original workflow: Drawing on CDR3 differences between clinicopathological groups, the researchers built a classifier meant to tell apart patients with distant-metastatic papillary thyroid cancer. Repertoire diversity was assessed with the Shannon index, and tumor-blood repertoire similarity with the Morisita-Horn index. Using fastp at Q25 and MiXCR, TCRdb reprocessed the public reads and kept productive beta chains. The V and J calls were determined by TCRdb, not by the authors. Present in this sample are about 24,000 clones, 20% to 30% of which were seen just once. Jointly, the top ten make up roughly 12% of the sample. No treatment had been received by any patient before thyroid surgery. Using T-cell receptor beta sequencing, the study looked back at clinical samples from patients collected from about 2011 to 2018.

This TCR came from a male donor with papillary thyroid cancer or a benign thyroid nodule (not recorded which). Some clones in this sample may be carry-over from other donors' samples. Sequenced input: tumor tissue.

The nucleotide sequence reads as follows: TGTGCCAGCAGCTTAGTGGTCGGACAGGTCAATCTTTACTATGGCTACACCTTC. Its coded protein is CASSLVVGQVNLYYGYTF. In this chain, TRBV11-2 is recombined with TRBJ1-2; 7 central bases correspond to TRBD1. The germline V gene gives CDR1 as SGHAT and CDR2 as FQNNGV. From the cysteine up to the phenylalanine, the CDR3 has a length of 18 residues. Here the CDR3 DNA is all that survives: 54 bases in frame from base 1. V is cut back by 1 base and J by 3 bases, with 14 bases in the junction unmatched.